This T cell receptor beta chain came from a study of neurological immune-mediated disorders. This clonotype was counted at least ten times. The authors produced cDNA by 5'RACE using 10-nucleotide random UMIs. Sequencing runs each generated in excess of 180 million TCR-beta sequences derived from 15-18 subjects. TCRdb re-called the 5' RACE reads with MiXCR, one entry per CDR3 protein. The sample holds 15,000 to 20,000 distinct CDR3 sequences; about 14% are singletons and the top ten take 7.8%. V lost 1 base and J 7 bases, leaving 17 bases between the germline ends. The CDR3 loop spans 16 amino acids. Germline values: CDR1 MNHNS, CDR2 SASEGT.

Sequenced sample: CD4+ T cells from blood. The sequence was obtained from a woman in her sixties or seventies with HTLV-1-associated myelopathy (HAM/TSP). This chain links TRBV6-1 with TRBJ2-1; possible D gene TRBD2, 6 bases. In DNA, the CDR3 is TGTGCCAGCAGTGAAGGGGTCGGGCTGGGGAGGAATGAGCAGTTCTTC. Translating it yields CASSEGVGLGRNEQFF.